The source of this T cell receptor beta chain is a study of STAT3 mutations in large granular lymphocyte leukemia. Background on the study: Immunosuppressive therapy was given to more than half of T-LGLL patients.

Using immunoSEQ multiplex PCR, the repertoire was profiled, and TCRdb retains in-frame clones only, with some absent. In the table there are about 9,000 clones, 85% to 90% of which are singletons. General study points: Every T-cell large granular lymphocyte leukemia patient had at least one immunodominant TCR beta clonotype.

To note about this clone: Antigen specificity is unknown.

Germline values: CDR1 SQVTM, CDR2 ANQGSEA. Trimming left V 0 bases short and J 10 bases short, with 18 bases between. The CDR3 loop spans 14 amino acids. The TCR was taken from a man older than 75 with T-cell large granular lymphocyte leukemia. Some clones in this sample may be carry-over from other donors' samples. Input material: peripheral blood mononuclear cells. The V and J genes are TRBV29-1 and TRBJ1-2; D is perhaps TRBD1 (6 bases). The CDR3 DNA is TGCAGCGTTGAAGATCGGGGGGCCCAAACAATCTACACCTTC. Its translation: CSVEDRGAQTIYTF.